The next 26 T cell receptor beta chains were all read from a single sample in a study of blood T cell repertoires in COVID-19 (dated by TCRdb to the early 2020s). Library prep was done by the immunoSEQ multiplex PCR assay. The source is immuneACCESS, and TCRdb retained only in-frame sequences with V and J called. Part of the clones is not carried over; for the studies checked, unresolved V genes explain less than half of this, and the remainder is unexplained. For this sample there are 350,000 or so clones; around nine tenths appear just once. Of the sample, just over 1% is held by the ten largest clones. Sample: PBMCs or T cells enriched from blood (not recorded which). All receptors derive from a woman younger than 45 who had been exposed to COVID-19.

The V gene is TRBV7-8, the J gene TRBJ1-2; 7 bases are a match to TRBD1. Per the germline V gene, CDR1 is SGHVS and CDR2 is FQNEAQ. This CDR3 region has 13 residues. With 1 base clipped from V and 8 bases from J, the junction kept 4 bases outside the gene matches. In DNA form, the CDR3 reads TGTGCCAGCAGCTTAGAAGCAGGGGGGGGCTACACCTTC. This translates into CASSLEAGGGYTF.

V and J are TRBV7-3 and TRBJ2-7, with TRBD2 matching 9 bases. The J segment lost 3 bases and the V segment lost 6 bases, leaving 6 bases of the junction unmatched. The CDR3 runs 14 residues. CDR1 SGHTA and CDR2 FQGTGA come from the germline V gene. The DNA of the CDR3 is TGTGCCAGCAGGTCCAGCGGGAGGATCTACGAGCAGTACTTC. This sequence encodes CASRSSGRIYEQYF.

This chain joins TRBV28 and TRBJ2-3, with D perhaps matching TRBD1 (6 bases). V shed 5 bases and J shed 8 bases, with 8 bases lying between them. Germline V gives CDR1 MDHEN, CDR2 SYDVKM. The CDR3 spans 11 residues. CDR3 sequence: CASSRGGTQYF. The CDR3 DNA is TGTGCCAGCAGTCGAGGGGGTACGCAGTATTTT.

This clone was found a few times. This chain's CDR3 is CASSDPGQGNTEAFF. CDR3 sequence (DNA): TGCGCCAGCAGCGACCCGGGACAGGGGAACACTGAAGCTTTCTTT. This sequence joins TRBV5-1 and TRBJ1-1; 9 bases line up with TRBD1. The J segment lost 1 base and the V segment lost 4 bases, leaving 5 bases of the junction unmatched. Germline CDR1 SGHRS, CDR2 YFSETQ. The CDR3 contains 15 residues.

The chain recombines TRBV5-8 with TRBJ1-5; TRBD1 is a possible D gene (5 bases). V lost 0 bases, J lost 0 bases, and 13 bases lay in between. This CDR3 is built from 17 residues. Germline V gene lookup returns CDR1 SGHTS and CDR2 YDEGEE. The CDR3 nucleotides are TGTGCCAGCAGCTTGGGTGCAGGGTTATATAGCAATCAGCCCCAGCATTTT. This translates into CASSLGAGLYSNQPQHF.

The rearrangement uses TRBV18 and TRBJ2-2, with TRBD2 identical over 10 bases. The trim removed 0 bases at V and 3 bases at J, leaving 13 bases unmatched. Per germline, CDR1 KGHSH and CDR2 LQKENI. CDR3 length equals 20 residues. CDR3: CASSPPSILSLAGDTGELFF. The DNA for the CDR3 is TGTGCCAGCTCACCACCGTCGATTTTATCGCTAGCGGGAGACACCGGGGAGCTGTTTTTT.

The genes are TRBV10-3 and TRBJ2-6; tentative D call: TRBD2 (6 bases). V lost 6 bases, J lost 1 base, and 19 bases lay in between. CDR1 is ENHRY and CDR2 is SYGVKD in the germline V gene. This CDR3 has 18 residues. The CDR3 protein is CAIRGRGEEDSGANVLTF. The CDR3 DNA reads TGTGCCATCAGAGGACGCGGGGAAGAAGATTCTGGGGCCAACGTCCTGACTTTC.

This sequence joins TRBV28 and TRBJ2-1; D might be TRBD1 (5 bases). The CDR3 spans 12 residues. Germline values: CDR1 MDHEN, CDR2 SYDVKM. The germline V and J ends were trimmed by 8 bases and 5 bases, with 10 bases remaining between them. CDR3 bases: TGTGCCAGCGCCAGGGCTGACAATGAGCAGTTCTTC. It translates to CASARADNEQFF. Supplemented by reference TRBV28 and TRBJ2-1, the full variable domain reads DVKVTQSSRYLVKRTGEKVFLECVQDMDHENMFWYRQDPGLGLRLIYFSYDVKMKEKGDIPEGYSVSREKKERFSLILESASTNQTSMYLCASARADNEQFFGPGTRLTVL.

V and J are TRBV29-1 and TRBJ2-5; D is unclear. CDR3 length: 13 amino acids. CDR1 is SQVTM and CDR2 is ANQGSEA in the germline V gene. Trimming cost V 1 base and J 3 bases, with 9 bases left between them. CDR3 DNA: TGCAGCGTTGAAGGGCAGAAAGAAGAGACCCAGTACTTC. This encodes CSVEGQKEETQYF.

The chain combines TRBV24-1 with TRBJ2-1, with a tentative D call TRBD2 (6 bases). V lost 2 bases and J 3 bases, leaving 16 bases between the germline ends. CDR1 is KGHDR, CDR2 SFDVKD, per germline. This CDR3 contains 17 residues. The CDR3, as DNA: TGTGCCACCAGTGATTCGGGGGTCCCACCAAACTACAATGAGCAGTTCTTC. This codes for CATSDSGVPPNYNEQFF.

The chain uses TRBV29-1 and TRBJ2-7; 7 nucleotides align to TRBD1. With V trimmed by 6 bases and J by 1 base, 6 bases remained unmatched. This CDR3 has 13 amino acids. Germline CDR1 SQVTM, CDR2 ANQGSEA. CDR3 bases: TGCAGCGTGACAGGGCGGTATTCCTACGAGCAGTACTTC. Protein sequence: CSVTGRYSYEQYF.

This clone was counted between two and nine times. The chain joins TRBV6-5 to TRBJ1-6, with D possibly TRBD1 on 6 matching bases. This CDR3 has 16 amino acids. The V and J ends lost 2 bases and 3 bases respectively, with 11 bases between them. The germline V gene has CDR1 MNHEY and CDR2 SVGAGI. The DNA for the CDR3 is TGTGCCAGCAGTTACGAGGGGGAAGGCTATAATTCACCCCTCCACTTT. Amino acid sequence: CASSYEGEGYNSPLHF.

The CDR3 DNA reads as TGTGCCAGCAGTGCGCAGGGGCTGGGCTACACCTTC. It is translated as CASSAQGLGYTF. The V and J genes are TRBV27 and TRBJ1-2; D possibly corresponds to TRBD1 (6 bases). In germline, CDR1 is MNHEY, CDR2 SMNVEV (reference sequence). Trimming took 5 bases from V and 8 from J, leaving 12 bases between them. The CDR3 length is 12 residues.

The CDR3 DNA follows: TGTGCCAGCACTTTGGCGGGAGGGCCGGAGACCCAGTACTTC. Its protein is CASTLAGGPETQYF. This rearrangement joins TRBV25-1 to TRBJ2-5, with 9 bases that match TRBD2. Trimming took 7 bases from V and 5 from J; bases not matched to a gene: 8. The germline gives CDR1 MGHDK, CDR2 SYGVNS. This CDR3 is built from 14 residues.

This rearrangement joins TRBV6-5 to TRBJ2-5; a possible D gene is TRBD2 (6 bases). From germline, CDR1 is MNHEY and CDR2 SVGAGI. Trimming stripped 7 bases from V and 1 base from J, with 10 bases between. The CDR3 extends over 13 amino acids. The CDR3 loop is CASNRDFQETQYF. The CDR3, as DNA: TGTGCCAGCAACCGGGACTTCCAAGAGACCCAGTACTTC.

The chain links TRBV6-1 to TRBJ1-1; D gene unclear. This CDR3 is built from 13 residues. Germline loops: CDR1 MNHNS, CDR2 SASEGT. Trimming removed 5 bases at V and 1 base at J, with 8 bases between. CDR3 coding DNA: TGTGCCAGCAGTCGGACTGAGAACACTGAAGCTTTCTTT. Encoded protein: CASSRTENTEAFF.

The CDR3 loop is CASSLGSGSLYNEQFF. The CDR3 bases are TGTGCCAGCAGCTTAGGGAGCGGTTCCCTCTACAATGAGCAGTTCTTC. The chain recombines TRBV7-8 with TRBJ2-1; perhaps TRBD2 as D (5 bases). This CDR3 comprises 16 residues. Germline V lookup: CDR1 SGHVS, CDR2 FQNEAQ. V was trimmed by 1 base and J by 3 bases, leaving 13 bases between them.

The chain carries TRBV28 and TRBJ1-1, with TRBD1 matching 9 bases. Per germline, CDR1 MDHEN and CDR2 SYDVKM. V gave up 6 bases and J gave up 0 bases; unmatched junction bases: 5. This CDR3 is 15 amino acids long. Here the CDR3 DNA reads TGTGCCAGCAGCTTAGGACAGGGGCTGAACACTGAAGCTTTCTTT. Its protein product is CASSLGQGLNTEAFF.

The CDR3 region is CASSPWTSGGGPYTDTQYF. The CDR3 nucleotides are TGTGCCAGCAGTCCCTGGACTAGCGGGGGAGGGCCCTACACAGATACGCAGTATTTT. The V gene is TRBV27, the J gene TRBJ2-3; TRBD2 agrees at 13 bases. The V and J ends lost 5 bases and 2 bases, in that order; junction bases with no gene match: 13. This CDR3 is built from 19 residues. CDR1 is MNHEY, CDR2 SMNVEV, per germline (reference sequence).

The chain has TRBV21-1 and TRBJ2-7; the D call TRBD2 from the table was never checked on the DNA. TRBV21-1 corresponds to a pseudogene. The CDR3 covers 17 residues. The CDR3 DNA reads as TGTGCCAGCAGCAAAGGCCGCAGGACTAGCGGGATGAACGAGCAGTACTTC. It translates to CASSKGRRTSGMNEQYF.

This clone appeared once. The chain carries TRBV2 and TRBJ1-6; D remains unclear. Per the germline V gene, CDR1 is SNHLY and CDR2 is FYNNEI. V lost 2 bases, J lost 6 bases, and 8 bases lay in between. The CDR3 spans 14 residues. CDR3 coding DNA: TGTGCCAGCAGTGAAACCGGGAGTAATTCACCCCTCCACTTT. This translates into CASSETGSNSPLHF.

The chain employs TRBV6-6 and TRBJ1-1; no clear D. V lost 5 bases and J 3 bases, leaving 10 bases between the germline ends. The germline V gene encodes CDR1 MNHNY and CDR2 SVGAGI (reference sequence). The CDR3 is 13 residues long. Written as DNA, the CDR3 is TGTGCCAGCAGTCCACAGCTATACACTGAAGCTTTCTTT. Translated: CASSPQLYTEAFF.

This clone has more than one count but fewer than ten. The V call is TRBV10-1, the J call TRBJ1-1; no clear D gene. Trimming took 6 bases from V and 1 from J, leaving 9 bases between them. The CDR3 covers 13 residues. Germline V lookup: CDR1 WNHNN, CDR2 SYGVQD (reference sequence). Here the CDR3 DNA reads TGCGCCAGCAGGGACTCCTGGAACACTGAAGCTTTCTTT. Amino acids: CASRDSWNTEAFF.

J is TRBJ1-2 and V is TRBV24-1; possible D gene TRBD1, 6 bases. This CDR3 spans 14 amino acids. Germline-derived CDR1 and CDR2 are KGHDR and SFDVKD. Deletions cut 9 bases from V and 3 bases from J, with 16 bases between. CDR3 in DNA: TGTGCCACCGGGGACAAAGGGAGCTACTATGGCTACACCTTC. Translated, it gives CATGDKGSYYGYTF.

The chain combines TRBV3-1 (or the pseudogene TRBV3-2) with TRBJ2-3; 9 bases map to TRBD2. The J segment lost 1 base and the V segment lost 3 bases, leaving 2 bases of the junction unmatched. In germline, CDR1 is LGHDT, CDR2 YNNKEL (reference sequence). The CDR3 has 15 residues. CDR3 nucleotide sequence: TGTGCCAGCAGCCAGTGGACTAGCGGCACAGATACGCAGTATTTT. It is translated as CASSQWTSGTDTQYF.

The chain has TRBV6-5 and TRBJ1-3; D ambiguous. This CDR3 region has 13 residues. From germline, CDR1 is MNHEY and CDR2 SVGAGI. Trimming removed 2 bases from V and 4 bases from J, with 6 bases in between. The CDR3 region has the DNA TGTGCCAGCAGTTACACAACAGGAAACACCATATATTTT. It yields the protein CASSYTTGNTIYF.